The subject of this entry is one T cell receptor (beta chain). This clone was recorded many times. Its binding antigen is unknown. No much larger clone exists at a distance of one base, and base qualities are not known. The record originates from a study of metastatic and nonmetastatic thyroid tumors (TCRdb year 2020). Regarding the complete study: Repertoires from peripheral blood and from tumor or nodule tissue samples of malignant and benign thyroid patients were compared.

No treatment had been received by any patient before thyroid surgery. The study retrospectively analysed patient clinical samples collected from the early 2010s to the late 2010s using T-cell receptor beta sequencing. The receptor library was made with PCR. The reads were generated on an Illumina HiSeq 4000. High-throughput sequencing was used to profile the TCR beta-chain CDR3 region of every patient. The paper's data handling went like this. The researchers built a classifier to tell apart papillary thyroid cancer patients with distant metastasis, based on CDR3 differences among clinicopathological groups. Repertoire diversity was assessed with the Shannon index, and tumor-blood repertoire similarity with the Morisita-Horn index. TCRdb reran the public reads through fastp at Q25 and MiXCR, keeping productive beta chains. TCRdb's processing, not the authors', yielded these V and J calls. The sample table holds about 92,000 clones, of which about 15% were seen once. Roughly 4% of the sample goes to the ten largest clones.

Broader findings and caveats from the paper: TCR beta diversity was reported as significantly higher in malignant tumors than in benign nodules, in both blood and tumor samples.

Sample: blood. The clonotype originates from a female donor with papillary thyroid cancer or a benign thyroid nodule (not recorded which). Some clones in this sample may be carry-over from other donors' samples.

Here is the DNA: TGTGCCAGCAGCGTATCTTCGGAAGGGGCCCGGGAGCTGTTTTTT. Translated, this is CASSVSSEGARELFF. Recombination connected TRBV9 to TRBJ2-2; the D region possibly corresponds to TRBD1 (5 bases align). Trimming removed 1 base from V and 9 bases from J, leaving 16 bases between the germline ends. According to the germline V gene, CDR1 reads SGDLS and CDR2 reads YYNGEE. The CDR3 contains 15 residues, cysteine and phenylalanine counted. Only the CDR3 portion is preserved as DNA: 45 bases, with reading frame beginning at the first base.